Following are 27 T cell receptor beta chains from one sample sequenced in a study of circulating and synovial CD4+ cells in juvenile arthritis. Repertoires were generated with immunoSEQ multiplex PCR, while TCRdb's copy carries only in-frame clones and drops some. The sample has tens of thousands of clones, approximately 92% seen once. Sequencing was done on a sample of CD4+ T cells from blood. The receptors here all came from a human donor with juvenile idiopathic arthritis.

V is TRBV5-1 and J is TRBJ1-4, with D uncertain. The CDR3 covers 15 residues. Germline V gene sequence: CDR1 SGHRS, CDR2 YFSETQ. Trimming pared 4 bases from V and 8 bases from J, leaving 18 bases between. Here the CDR3 reads CASSERPLQREKLFF. The CDR3 DNA reads as TGCGCCAGCAGCGAGCGCCCTCTCCAGAGGGAAAAACTGTTTTTT.

The gene calls are TRBV28 and TRBJ1-2, with D maybe TRBD1 (5 bases). Trimming stripped 2 bases from V and 2 bases from J, with 9 bases between. The V gene's germline CDR1 is MDHEN and CDR2 SYDVKM. The CDR3 loop spans 14 amino acids. The chain's CDR3 is CASSLGAGNYGYTF. Here the CDR3 DNA reads TGTGCCAGCAGTTTAGGGGCGGGGAACTATGGCTACACCTTC.

The V gene is TRBV2, the J gene TRBJ1-4; TRBD1 might be the D (6 bases). The CDR3 sequence is 15 residues long. The germline V gene encodes CDR1 SNHLY and CDR2 FYNNEI. V was shortened by 5 bases and J by 6 bases, with 16 bases between the two germline ends. CDR3 sequence reads: CASSSSGGAHEKLFF. CDR3 nucleotides: TGTGCCAGCAGTTCAAGCGGGGGGGCTCATGAAAAACTGTTTTTT.

The chain recombines TRBV6-5 with TRBJ2-6; maybe TRBD2 (5 bases). Looked up from germline, CDR1 is MNHEY and CDR2 is SVGAGI. This CDR3 is built from 14 residues. The V end was cut by 1 base, the J end by 9 bases, with 10 bases between. The CDR3 reads CASSYYRGVNVLTF. The CDR3 DNA sequence: TGTGCCAGCAGTTACTATCGGGGTGTCAACGTCCTGACTTTC.

This chain joins TRBV9 and TRBJ2-3; tentative D call: TRBD1 (6 bases). V gave up 4 bases and J gave up 2 bases, with 14 bases separating them. The CDR3 has 15 residues. In germline, CDR1 is SGDLS, CDR2 YYNGEE. The CDR3 region has the DNA TGTGCCAGCAGCCAAATGACAGGCTTCACAGATACGCAGTATTTT. Translating gives CASSQMTGFTDTQYF.

CDR3 residues: CASSSRTSVTYEQYF. The CDR3 DNA reads TGTGCCAGCAGTTCTCGGACTAGCGTTACCTACGAGCAGTACTTC. The chain joins TRBV4-2 to TRBJ2-7; 9 nucleotides align to TRBD2. CDR3 length equals 15 residues. Germline CDR1 is LGHNA and CDR2 is YNFKEQ. The V gene end was trimmed by 6 bases and the J gene end by 2 bases; junction bases not matched to a gene: 8.

J is TRBJ2-5 and V is TRBV5-1; TRBD2 matches 10 bases. Judging by the DNA end, TRBJ2-7 fits better; the J call may be wrong. CDR3 length equals 15 residues. Germline loops: CDR1 SGHRS, CDR2 YFSETQ. CDR3 protein: CASSQPLAGANEQYF. The CDR3 region has the DNA TGCGCCAGCAGCCAACCCCTAGCGGGAGCAAACGAGCAGTACTTC.

The rearrangement uses TRBV2 and TRBJ2-7, with TRBD1 matching over 10 bases. V shed 6 bases and J 3 bases; nucleotides not matched to a gene: 8. The germline CDR1 and CDR2 sequences are SNHLY and FYNNEI. The CDR3 is 15 amino acids. The CDR3 reads CASRAGQGGIYEQYF. CDR3 DNA sequence: TGTGCCAGCAGGGCCGGACAGGGGGGAATCTACGAGCAGTACTTC. Full variable domain (remainder filled in from reference TRBV2 and TRBJ2-7): EPEVTQTPSHQVTQMGQEVILRCVPISNHLYFYWYRQILGQKVEFLVSFYNNEISEKSEIFDDQFSVERPDGSNFTLKIRSTKLEDSAMYFCASRAGQGGIYEQYFGPGTRLTVT.

The chain is built from TRBV5-1 and TRBJ2-1; TRBD2 matches at 14 bases. The CDR3 has 16 amino acids. After removal of 4 bases from V and 10 bases from J, the junction contained 10 bases not matched to a gene. CDR1 and CDR2 (germline): SGHRS, YFSETQ. The CDR3: CASSIPPGLAGDEQFF. DNA for the CDR3: TGCGCCAGCAGCATTCCCCCGGGACTAGCGGGAGACGAGCAGTTCTTC.

The genes are TRBV7-9 and TRBJ1-4, with unresolved D. This CDR3 region has 14 residues. Germline V gives CDR1 SEHNR, CDR2 FQNEAQ (reference sequence). The germline V and J ends were trimmed by 1 base and 3 bases, with 6 bases remaining between them. The CDR3 loop reads CASSLDGANEKLFF. CDR3 bases: TGTGCCAGCAGCTTAGACGGAGCTAATGAAAAACTGTTTTTT.

V and J are TRBV2 and TRBJ1-3; D is unclear. V was pared by 7 bases and J by 2 bases, with 18 bases between. This CDR3 comprises 16 residues. Germline V CDR1 and CDR2: SNHLY, FYNNEI. The CDR3 here is CASIRSEGSPGNTIYF. The CDR3 nucleotides read TGTGCCAGCATTAGGTCTGAGGGCAGTCCTGGAAACACCATATATTTT.

The chain links TRBV5-5 to TRBJ2-5; D is unresolved. Between the trimmed V and J ends, which lost 0 bases and 5 bases, there was a span of 8 bases. CDR1 SGHKS and CDR2 YYEKEE come from the germline V gene (reference sequence). This CDR3 region has 13 residues. The CDR3 sequence is CASSLASVETQYF. CDR3 nucleotides: TGTGCCAGCAGCTTGGCCTCAGTGGAGACCCAGTACTTC.

The CDR3 DNA sequence: TGTGCCAGCAGCCCAACCGCGGGACTAGCTCGAGATACGCAGTATTTT. It is translated as CASSPTAGLARDTQYF. The chain joins TRBV7-9 to TRBJ2-3; 9 bases fit TRBD2. V trimming: 5 bases; J trimming: 5 bases; junction bases outside the gene matches: 11. Germline lookup yields CDR1 SEHNR and CDR2 FQNEAQ (reference sequence). The CDR3 is 16 residues long.

This clone was detected a few times. This chain connects TRBV28 to TRBJ1-4; a weak D match, TRBD1 (5 bases). With 4 bases removed from V and 13 bases from J, the gap between germline ends came to 10 bases. Looked up from germline, CDR1 is MDHEN and CDR2 is SYDVKM. There are 11 residues in the CDR3. CDR3 coding DNA: TGTGCCAGCAGTTCGAGGAGGGGACTGTTTTTT. Protein: CASSSRRGLFF.

This sequence joins TRBV20-1 and TRBJ2-1; 9 bases agree with TRBD2. The CDR3 has 11 amino acids. Germline values: CDR1 DFQATT, CDR2 SNEGSKA (reference sequence). V dropped 8 bases and J dropped 8; count of bases not matched to a gene: 4. CDR3 coding DNA: TGCAGTTGCGGGAGGGACGATGAGCAGTTCTTC. Its translation is CSCGRDDEQFF.

The chain uses TRBV19 and TRBJ2-5; D uncertain. V lost 4 bases and J lost 1, with 4 bases in between. Germline V lookup: CDR1 LNHDA, CDR2 SQIVND (reference sequence). CDR3 length: 12 residues. CDR3 amino acids: CASSTSQETQYF. The CDR3, as DNA: TGTGCCAGTAGTACTTCCCAAGAGACCCAGTACTTC.

The chain combines TRBV28 with TRBJ1-2; 7 bases are a match to TRBD1. The CDR3 runs to 15 residues. The germline gives CDR1 MDHEN, CDR2 SYDVKM. J gave up 4 bases and V 6 bases, and 11 bases lay outside the gene matches. CDR3 DNA sequence: TGTGCCAGCAGAACAGGGGCGCCTCCTTTCTATGGCTACACCTTC. Encoded protein: CASRTGAPPFYGYTF.

CDR3 sequence: CASSLAGTSSYEQYF. The CDR3 nucleotides are TGTGCCAGCTCACTCGCCGGGACTAGCAGCTACGAGCAGTACTTC. V and J are TRBV18 and TRBJ2-5, with 9 nucleotides matching TRBD2. The J call may be faulty, since TRBJ2-7 better matches the DNA end. The V gene's germline CDR1 is KGHSH and CDR2 LQKENI. The CDR3 contains 15 residues.

The J gene is TRBJ2-3, the V gene TRBV28; D may be TRBD2 (6 bases). Germline V CDR1 and CDR2: MDHEN, SYDVKM. V lost 10 bases, J lost 0 bases, and 11 bases lay in between. The CDR3 extends over 13 amino acids. The CDR3: CATGLPSTDTQYF. In DNA form, the CDR3 reads TGTGCCACTGGACTACCTAGCACAGATACGCAGTATTTT.

The chain joins TRBV28 to TRBJ1-5, with 7 bases that match TRBD1. The CDR3 is 15 amino acids. In germline, CDR1 is MDHEN, CDR2 SYDVKM. V gave up 5 bases and J gave up 6 bases; unmatched junction bases: 10. The CDR3 reads CASSPSGGRSQPQHF. In DNA, the CDR3 is TGTGCCAGCAGTCCGTCAGGGGGAAGAAGTCAGCCCCAGCATTTT.

The chain recombines TRBV6-5 with TRBJ2-7; D ambiguous. Trimming removed 5 bases from V and 4 bases from J, with 12 bases in between. The CDR3 is made up of 13 amino acids. Germline assignment: CDR1 MNHEY and CDR2 SVGAGI. CDR3 region: CASSESPGYEQYF. Written as DNA, the CDR3 is TGTGCCAGCAGTGAAAGCCCAGGTTACGAGCAGTACTTC.

The rearrangement uses TRBV19 and TRBJ2-1; a possible D gene is TRBD1 (5 bases). In germline, CDR1 is LNHDA, CDR2 SQIVND (reference sequence). The length of the CDR3 is 13 residues. V was trimmed by 3 bases and J by 8 bases, leaving 11 bases between them. DNA for the CDR3: TGTGCCAGTAGTATTAGGGGCCGGGATGAGCAGTTCTTC. The encoded protein is CASSIRGRDEQFF.

The chain has TRBV12-5 and TRBJ2-2, with D perhaps matching TRBD1 (6 bases). The V gene's germline CDR1 is LGHNT and CDR2 FRNRAP. The CDR3 runs 15 residues. V was trimmed by 6 bases and J by 1 base, leaving 12 bases between them. As DNA, the CDR3 is TGTGCTAGTGGCTCCCCACAGGGGAACACCGGGGAGCTGTTTTTT. Protein product: CASGSPQGNTGELFF.

This clone was seen a single time. The V call is TRBV7-2, the J call TRBJ2-2; 8 bases line up with TRBD2. This CDR3 contains 16 residues. Germline assignment: CDR1 SGHTA and CDR2 FQGNSA. V shed 3 bases and J 2 bases; nucleotides not matched to a gene: 5. In nucleotides, the CDR3 is TGTGCCAGCAGCTTTTCGAGCGGGAGTAACACCGGGGAGCTGTTTTTT. Its translation is CASSFSSGSNTGELFF.

V and J are TRBV28 and TRBJ2-3; D is perhaps TRBD2 (8 bases). The V end was cut by 6 bases, the J end by 0 bases, with 28 bases between. The V gene's germline CDR1 is MDHEN and CDR2 SYDVKM. The CDR3 spans 20 residues. The CDR3 DNA sequence: TGTGCCAGCAGCGGAGGGTTGGACAGGCGTAGCGGGACGAGCACAGATACGCAGTATTTT. This gives the protein CASSGGLDRRSGTSTDTQYF.

The CDR3 sequence: CASSERRDSPYEQYF. CDR3 nucleotide sequence: TGTGCCAGCAGTGAGCGCCGGGACAGCCCCTACGAGCAGTACTTC. The rearrangement joins TRBV6-1 to TRBJ2-7, with 7 nucleotides matching TRBD1. The germline V gene has CDR1 MNHNS and CDR2 SASEGT. The CDR3 runs to 15 residues. The V segment lost 3 bases and the J segment 2 bases; nucleotides outside the gene matches: 7.

This clone has a handful of counts. The CDR3: CASSSSAAVYEQYF. CDR3 sequence (DNA): TGTGCCAGCAGCTCCTCAGCGGCGGTCTACGAGCAGTACTTC. The chain uses TRBV5-4 and TRBJ2-7, with D possibly being TRBD2 (5 bases). The V gene lost 3 bases and the J gene lost 3 bases, with 13 bases spanning the gap. The V gene's germline CDR1 is SGHNT and CDR2 YYREEE (reference sequence). This CDR3 is built from 14 residues.